Listed below are T cell receptor beta chains from one sample, sequenced in a study of regulatory T cells in long-lasting Graves disease. TCRdb reprocessed the multiplex PCR reads with MiXCR, giving one entry per CDR3 protein. The sample includes around 250,000 distinct CDR3 sequences, about 16% of them seen just once. This specimen consisted of peripheral blood mononuclear cells (PBMCs), obtained at new diagnosis, from a patient treated with antithyroid drugs. These receptors all stem from a female donor with Graves disease. Both conserved end residues are part of each CDR3. Each record gives: clone size, J gene, V gene, D gene, CDR3 length, CDR3 protein, CDR3 DNA. The D gene is left open where the match is weak. Part of the rows lack a size; the others show once, few, many or a class for expanded clones.

clone size: many
J gene: TRBJ2-2
V gene: TRBV28
D gene: NA
CDR3 length: 17
CDR3 protein: CASTSPPGLPNTGELFF
CDR3 DNA: TGTGCCAGCACCTCCCCGCCGGGACTCCCGAACACCGGGGAGCTGTTTTTT

clone size: many
J gene: TRBJ1-2
V gene: TRBV2
D gene: TRBD1
CDR3 length: 13
CDR3 protein: CATRRGGLDGYTF
CDR3 DNA: TGTGCCACACGCAGGGGGGGATTGGATGGCTACACCTTC

clone size: many
J gene: TRBJ1-1
V gene: TRBV7-9
D gene: TRBD1
CDR3 length: 13
CDR3 protein: CASSFLQGNEAFF
CDR3 DNA: TGTGCCAGCAGCTTCCTACAGGGGAATGAAGCTTTCTTT

clone size: many
J gene: TRBJ1-5
V gene: TRBV24-1
D gene: NA
CDR3 length: 16
CDR3 protein: CATSDRGVAGNQPQHF
CDR3 DNA: TGTGCCACCAGTGACCGGGGGGTGGCGGGGAATCAGCCTCAGCATTTT

clone size: many
J gene: TRBJ1-1
V gene: TRBV2
D gene: TRBD1
CDR3 length: 16
CDR3 protein: CASNYGTGVSDTEAFF
CDR3 DNA: TGTGCCAGCAACTACGGGACAGGGGTGTCTGACACTGAAGCTTTCTTT

clone size: many
J gene: TRBJ1-5
V gene: TRBV12-3/TRBV12-4
D gene: NA
CDR3 length: 13
CDR3 protein: CASRGGSNQPQHF
CDR3 DNA: TGTGCCAGCAGAGGGGGTAGCAATCAGCCCCAGCATTTT

clone size: NA
J gene: TRBJ2-6
V gene: TRBV9
D gene: TRBD1
CDR3 length: 18
CDR3 protein: CASSVGTGVDSGANVLTF
CDR3 DNA: TGTGCCAGCAGCGTCGGGACAGGGGTAGACTCTGGGGCCAACGTCCTGACTTTC

clone size: NA
J gene: TRBJ2-7
V gene: TRBV24-1
D gene: TRBD2
CDR3 length: 16
CDR3 protein: CATSDFGSGRADEQYF
CDR3 DNA: TGTGCCACCAGTGATTTTGGTAGCGGGAGGGCCGACGAGCAGTACTTC

clone size: many
J gene: TRBJ2-2
V gene: TRBV6-1
D gene: NA
CDR3 length: 18
CDR3 protein: CASIPTGQGRFDTGELFF
CDR3 DNA: TGTGCCAGCATTCCGACTGGGCAGGGGAGGTTCGACACCGGGGAGCTGTTTTTT

clone size: NA
J gene: TRBJ2-7
V gene: TRBV7-6
D gene: NA
CDR3 length: 13
CDR3 protein: CATSRGNHYEQYF
CDR3 DNA: TGTGCCACCAGCCGTGGGAACCACTACGAGCAGTACTTC

clone size: many
J gene: TRBJ1-2
V gene: TRBV6-1
D gene: NA
CDR3 length: 14
CDR3 protein: CASSEWAGVGGYTF
CDR3 DNA: TGTGCCAGCAGTGAATGGGCAGGGGTTGGTGGCTACACCTTC

clone size: NA
J gene: TRBJ2-7
V gene: TRBV13
D gene: NA
CDR3 length: 12
CDR3 protein: CASSLAGLEQYF
CDR3 DNA: TGTGCCAGCAGCTTAGCCGGGCTCGAGCAGTACTTC

clone size: NA
J gene: TRBJ1-1
V gene: TRBV10-3
D gene: NA
CDR3 length: 15
CDR3 protein: CAIKGSFLLDTEAFF
CDR3 DNA: TGTGCCATCAAAGGGTCCTTCCTCTTGGACACTGAAGCTTTCTTT

clone size: many
J gene: TRBJ2-2
V gene: TRBV10-1
D gene: NA
CDR3 length: 16
CDR3 protein: CASSESKGGGTGELFF
CDR3 DNA: TGCGCCAGCAGTGAGTCGAAAGGGGGGGGCACCGGGGAGCTGTTTTTT

clone size: many
J gene: TRBJ2-2
V gene: TRBV18
D gene: NA
CDR3 length: 17
CDR3 protein: CASSPPWIAENTGELFF
CDR3 DNA: TGTGCCAGCTCACCACCGTGGATAGCGGAAAACACCGGGGAGCTGTTTTTT

clone size: many
J gene: TRBJ2-7
V gene: TRBV28
D gene: TRBD1
CDR3 length: 13
CDR3 protein: CATSPGQPREQYF
CDR3 DNA: TGTGCCACATCCCCGGGACAGCCTAGGGAGCAGTACTTC

clone size: many
J gene: TRBJ1-1
V gene: TRBV7-2
D gene: NA
CDR3 length: 11
CDR3 protein: CASSREFEAFF
CDR3 DNA: TGTGCCAGCAGCCGGGAGTTTGAAGCTTTCTTT

clone size: many
J gene: TRBJ2-7
V gene: TRBV10-3
D gene: NA
CDR3 length: 13
CDR3 protein: CAIGVGRTYEQYF
CDR3 DNA: TGTGCCATCGGGGTGGGACGGACCTACGAGCAGTACTTC

clone size: many
J gene: TRBJ2-5
V gene: TRBV30
D gene: NA
CDR3 length: 14
CDR3 protein: CAWSPAGYQETQYF
CDR3 DNA: TGTGCCTGGAGCCCGGCCGGCTACCAAGAGACCCAGTACTTC

clone size: many
J gene: TRBJ1-2
V gene: TRBV7-8
D gene: TRBD1
CDR3 length: 15
CDR3 protein: CASSFDIRDSYGYTF
CDR3 DNA: TGTGCCAGCAGCTTTGACATCCGGGACAGCTATGGCTACACCTTC

clone size: NA
J gene: TRBJ1-1
V gene: TRBV29-1
D gene: NA
CDR3 length: 22
CDR3 protein: CSVDRVKNGYTFGSGAGTEAFF
CDR3 DNA: NA

clone size: many
J gene: TRBJ2-7
V gene: TRBV9
D gene: TRBD2
CDR3 length: 15
CDR3 protein: CASSPKGLADYEQYF
CDR3 DNA: TGTGCCAGCAGCCCAAAGGGACTAGCGGACTACGAGCAGTACTTC

clone size: many
J gene: TRBJ2-7
V gene: TRBV28
D gene: NA
CDR3 length: 12
CDR3 protein: CASETGFNEQYF
CDR3 DNA: TGTGCCAGCGAGACAGGTTTCAACGAGCAGTACTTC

clone size: NA
J gene: TRBJ2-4
V gene: TRBV28
D gene: NA
CDR3 length: 13
CDR3 protein: CASSFINKNIQYF
CDR3 DNA: TGTGCCAGCAGTTTTATCAACAAAAACATTCAGTACTTC

clone size: many
J gene: TRBJ2-5
V gene: TRBV18
D gene: TRBD1
CDR3 length: 14
CDR3 protein: CASLPSQGFQTQYF
CDR3 DNA: TGTGCCAGCCTACCCTCACAGGGGTTTCAGACCCAGTACTTC

clone size: few
J gene: TRBJ2-3
V gene: TRBV19
D gene: TRBD1
CDR3 length: 15
CDR3 protein: CASSRQGRATDTQYF
CDR3 DNA: TGTGCCAGTAGTCGACAGGGAAGGGCCACAGATACGCAGTATTTT

clone size: NA
J gene: TRBJ2-1
V gene: TRBV7-8
D gene: TRBD2
CDR3 length: 16
CDR3 protein: CASSLAGTSGNNEQFF
CDR3 DNA: TGTGCCAGCAGCTTAGCTGGGACTAGCGGGAACAATGAGCAGTTCTTC

clone size: many
J gene: TRBJ2-5
V gene: TRBV20-1
D gene: TRBD2
CDR3 length: 15
CDR3 protein: CSARDATGGSETQYF
CDR3 DNA: TGCAGTGCTAGAGATGCCACGGGAGGGTCAGAGACCCAGTACTTC

clone size: NA
J gene: TRBJ2-5
V gene: TRBV6-1
D gene: TRBD2
CDR3 length: 15
CDR3 protein: CASSGGTSGEETQYF
CDR3 DNA: TGTGCCAGCAGTGGCGGGACTAGCGGGGAAGAGACCCAGTACTTC